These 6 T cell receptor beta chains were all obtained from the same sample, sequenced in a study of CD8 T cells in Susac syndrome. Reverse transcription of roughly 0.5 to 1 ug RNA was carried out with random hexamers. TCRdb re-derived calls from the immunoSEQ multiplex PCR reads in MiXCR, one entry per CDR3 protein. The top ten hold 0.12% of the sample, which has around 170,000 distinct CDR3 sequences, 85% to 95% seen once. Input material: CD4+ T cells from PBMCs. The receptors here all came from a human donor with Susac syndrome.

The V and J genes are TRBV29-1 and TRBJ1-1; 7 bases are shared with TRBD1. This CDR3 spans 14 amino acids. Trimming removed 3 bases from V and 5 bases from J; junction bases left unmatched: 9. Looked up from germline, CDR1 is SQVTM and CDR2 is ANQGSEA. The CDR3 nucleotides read TGCAGCGTTGATTCAGCCCAGGGGGTAACTGAAGCTTTCTTT. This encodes CSVDSAQGVTEAFF.

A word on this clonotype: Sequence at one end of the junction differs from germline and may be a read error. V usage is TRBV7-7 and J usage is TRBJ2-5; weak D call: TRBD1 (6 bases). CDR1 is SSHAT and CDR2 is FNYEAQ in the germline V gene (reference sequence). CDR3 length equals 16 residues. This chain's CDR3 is CASSLGGRQGQETQYF. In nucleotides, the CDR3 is TGTGCTAGCAGCTTAGGGGGTCGGCAGGGCCAAGAGACCCAGTACTTC.

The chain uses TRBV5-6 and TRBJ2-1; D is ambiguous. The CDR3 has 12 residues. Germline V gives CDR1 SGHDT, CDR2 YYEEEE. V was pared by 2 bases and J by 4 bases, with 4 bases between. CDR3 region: CASSFAYNEQFF. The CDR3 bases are TGTGCCAGCAGCTTTGCTTACAATGAGCAGTTCTTC. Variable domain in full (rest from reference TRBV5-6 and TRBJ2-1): DAGVTQSPTHLIKTRGQQVTLRCSPKSGHDTVSWYQQALGQGPQFIFQYYEEEERQRGNFPDRFSGHQFPNYSSELNVNALLLGDSALYLCASSFAYNEQFFGPGTRLTVL.

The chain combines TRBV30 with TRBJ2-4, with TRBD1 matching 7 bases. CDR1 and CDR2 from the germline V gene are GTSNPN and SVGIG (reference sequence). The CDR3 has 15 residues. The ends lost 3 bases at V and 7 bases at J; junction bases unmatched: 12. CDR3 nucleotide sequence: TGTGCCTGGAGCGGGACAGCCCGGTGGGGGAACATTCAGTACTTC. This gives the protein CAWSGTARWGNIQYF.

The CDR3 coding sequence is TGTGCCAGCAGCCAGGGCATGTACACTGAAGCTTTCTTT. Its protein product is CASSQGMYTEAFF. The rearrangement uses TRBV14 and TRBJ1-1; D is ambiguous. CDR1 is SGHDN, CDR2 FVKESK, per germline. The length of the CDR3 is 13 residues. V lost 3 bases, J lost 3 bases, and 8 bases lay in between. The full variable domain, completed using reference TRBV14 and TRBJ1-1, is EAGVTQFPSHSVIEKGQTVTLRCDPISGHDNLYWYRRVMGKEIKFLLHFVKESKQDESGMPNNRFLAERTGGTYSTLKVQPAELEDSGVYFCASSQGMYTEAFFGQGTRLTVV.

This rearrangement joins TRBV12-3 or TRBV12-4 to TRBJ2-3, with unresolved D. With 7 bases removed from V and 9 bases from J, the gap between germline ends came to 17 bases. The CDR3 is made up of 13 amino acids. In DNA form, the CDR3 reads TGTGCCAGCAACGGTCTAATTTCCGGGACGCAGTATTTT. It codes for CASNGLISGTQYF.